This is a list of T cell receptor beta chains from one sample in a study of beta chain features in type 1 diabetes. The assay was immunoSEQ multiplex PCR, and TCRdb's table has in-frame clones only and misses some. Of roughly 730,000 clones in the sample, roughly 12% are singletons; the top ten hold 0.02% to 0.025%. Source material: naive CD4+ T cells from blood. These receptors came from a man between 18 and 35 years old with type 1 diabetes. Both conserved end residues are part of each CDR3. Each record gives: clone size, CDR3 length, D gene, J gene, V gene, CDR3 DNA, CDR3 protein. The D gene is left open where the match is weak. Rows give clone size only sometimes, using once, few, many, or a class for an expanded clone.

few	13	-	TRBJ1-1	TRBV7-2	TGTGCCAGCAGCTCCGGACAGAACACTGAAGCTTTCTTT	CASSSGQNTEAFF
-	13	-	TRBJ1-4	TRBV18	TGTGCCAGCTCACCGACAGACACGCAAAAACTGTTTTTT	CASSPTDTQKLFF
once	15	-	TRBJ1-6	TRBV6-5	TGTGCCAGCAGTTACTCTAGAAGGTTTGATTCACCCCTCCACTTT	CASSYSRRFDSPLHF
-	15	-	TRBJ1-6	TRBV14	TGTGCCAGCAGCCAAGAGGACCGACGGAATTCACCCCTCCACTTT	CASSQEDRRNSPLHF
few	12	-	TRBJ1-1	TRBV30	TGTGCCTGGAGTCTCTCGCGGGTTCAAGCTTTCTTT	CAWSLSRVQAFF
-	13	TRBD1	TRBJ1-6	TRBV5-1	TGCGCCAGCAGCTCCTGGACAGGAGAGCCCCTCCACTTT	CASSSWTGEPLHF
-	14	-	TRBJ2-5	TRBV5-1	TGCGCCAGCAGCTTGGGTACACCCCAAGAGACCCAGTACTTC	CASSLGTPQETQYF
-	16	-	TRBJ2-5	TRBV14	TGTGCCAGCAGCCGGTTAAGTGCAGGGAGGAAGGAGACCCAGTACTTC	CASSRLSAGRKETQYF
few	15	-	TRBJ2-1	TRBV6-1	TGTGCCAGCAGTGACAGGGGGGCCCTGTTCAATGAGCAGTTCTTC	CASSDRGALFNEQFF
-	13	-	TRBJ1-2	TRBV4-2	TGTGCCAGCAGCCAAGGAGACCTCGGGGGCTACACCTTC	CASSQGDLGGYTF
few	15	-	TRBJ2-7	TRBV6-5	TGTGCCAGCAGTTACTCCCAGCCTGATGTTTACGAGCAGTACTTC	CASSYSQPDVYEQYF
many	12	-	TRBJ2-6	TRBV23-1	TGCGCCAGCAGTCAGCAGACGGGAACTCTGACTTTC	CASSQQTGTLTF
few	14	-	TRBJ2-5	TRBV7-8	TGTGCCAGCAGCTTAGGAGGGGGGGCAGAGACCCAGTACTTC	CASSLGGGAETQYF
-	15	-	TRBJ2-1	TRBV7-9	TGTGCCAGCAGCTTAAAAGCTTTGGAAGCCAATGAGCAGTTCTTC	CASSLKALEANEQFF
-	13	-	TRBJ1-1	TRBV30	TGTGCCTGGATGGAAAGCCGGCACACTGAAGCTTTCTTT	CAWMESRHTEAFF
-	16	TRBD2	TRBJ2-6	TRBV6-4	TGTGCCAGCAGCCCAAGCGGGGGCTCTGGGGCCAACGTCCTGACTTTC	CASSPSGGSGANVLTF
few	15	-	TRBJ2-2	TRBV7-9	TGTGCCAGCAGCTTAGGTCGGTGGAACACCGGGGAGCTGTTTTTT	CASSLGRWNTGELFF
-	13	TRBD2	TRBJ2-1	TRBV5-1	TGCGCCAGCAGCTTTAGGACTAGCGGGGAGCAGTTCTTC	CASSFRTSGEQFF
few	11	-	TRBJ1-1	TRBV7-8	TGTGCCAGCAAGGGAGACACTGAAGCTTTCTTT	CASKGDTEAFF
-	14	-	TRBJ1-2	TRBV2	TGTGCCAGCAGTGAACTAGGGTCAATTTGGGGCTACACCTTC	CASSELGSIWGYTF
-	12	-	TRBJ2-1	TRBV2	TGTGCCAGCAGTGAGTCGCCCGGCGAGCAGTTCTTC	CASSESPGEQFF
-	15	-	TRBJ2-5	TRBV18	TGTGCCAGCTCACCGGTAGACCCGCCGGGGGAGACCCAGTACTTC	CASSPVDPPGETQYF
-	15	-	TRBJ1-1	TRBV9	TGTGCCAGCAGCGTAGGCGGGGAAGTGGCCACTGAAGCTTTCTTT	CASSVGGEVATEAFF
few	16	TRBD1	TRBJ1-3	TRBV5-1	TGCGCCAGCAGCGCGGGACAGGAGGGGTCTGGAAACACCATATATTTT	CASSAGQEGSGNTIYF
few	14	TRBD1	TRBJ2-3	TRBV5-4	TGTGCCAGCAGCACTGGACAGGGACAAGATACGCAGTATTTT	CASSTGQGQDTQYF
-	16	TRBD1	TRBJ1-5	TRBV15	TGTGCCCCCAGCAGAGAAGTTCAGGGGGCAAATCAGCCCCAGCATTTT	CAPSREVQGANQPQHF
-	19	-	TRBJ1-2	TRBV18	TGTGCCAGCTCACCACCGGTAAATCTCCGGATGGGCTCTAACTATGGCTACACCTTC	CASSPPVNLRMGSNYGYTF
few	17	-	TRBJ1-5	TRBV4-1	TGCGCCAGCAGCCAAGAGCAGGGGAGTATGGACAATCAGCCCCAGCATTTT	CASSQEQGSMDNQPQHF
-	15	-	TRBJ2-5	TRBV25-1	TGTGCCAGCAGTGAATTTCGGGGGCAACAAGAGACCCAGTACTTC	CASSEFRGQQETQYF
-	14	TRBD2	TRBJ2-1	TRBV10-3	TGTGCCATCAGTTTAGCGGGGGGGCTCAATGAGCAGTTCTTC	CAISLAGGLNEQFF
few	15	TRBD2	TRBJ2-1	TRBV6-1	TGTGCCAGCAACCCCGGGTCTAGCGGGAAGGATGAGCAGTTCTTC	CASNPGSSGKDEQFF
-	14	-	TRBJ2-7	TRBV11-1	TGTGCCAGCAGCTTAGAGCCAGGGGCCTACGAGCAGTACTTC	CASSLEPGAYEQYF
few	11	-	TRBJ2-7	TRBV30	TGTGCCTGGAGTGTGCGTGACGAGCAGTACTTC	CAWSVRDEQYF
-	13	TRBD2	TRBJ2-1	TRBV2	TGTGCCAGCACGGGGGGGCCGTACAATGAGCAGTTCTTC	CASTGGPYNEQFF
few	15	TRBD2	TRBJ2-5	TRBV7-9	TGTGCCAGCAGCTTAGATACTAGCGGGGGAGAGACCCAGTACTTC	CASSLDTSGGETQYF
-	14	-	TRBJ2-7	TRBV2	TGTGCCAGCAGCGCCAGGGGAAGCTCCTACGAGCAGTACTTC	CASSARGSSYEQYF
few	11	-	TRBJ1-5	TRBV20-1	TGCAGTGCTGGTAGCAATCAGCCCCAGCATTTT	CSAGSNQPQHF
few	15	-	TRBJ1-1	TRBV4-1	TGCGCCAGCAGCCATCCAGGGTGGAGGAACACTGAAGCTTTCTTT	CASSHPGWRNTEAFF
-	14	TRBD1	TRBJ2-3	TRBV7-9	TGTGCCAGCAGCACCGACAGGGGTGGAGATACGCAGTATTTT	CASSTDRGGDTQYF
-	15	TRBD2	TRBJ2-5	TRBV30	TGTGCCTGGTCCCGACTAGCGGGTCTACAAGAGACCCAGTACTTC	CAWSRLAGLQETQYF
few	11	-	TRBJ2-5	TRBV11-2	TGTGCCAGCAGCTTAGTGGCGACCCAGTACTTC	CASSLVATQYF
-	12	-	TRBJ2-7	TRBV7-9	TGTGCCAGCAGCCTAGCCCAACAAGAGCAGTACTTC	CASSLAQQEQYF
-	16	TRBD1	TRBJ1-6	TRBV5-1	TGCGCCAGCAGCTTGGTGGGGACAGGGGCAAGCTCACCCCTCCACTTT	CASSLVGTGASSPLHF
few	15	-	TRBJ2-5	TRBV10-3	TGTGCCATCAGTGAACGGGGACCCCCCGCCGAGACCCAGTACTTC	CAISERGPPAETQYF
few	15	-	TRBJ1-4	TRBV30	TGTGCCTGGACAGAATTGGACGGCCTAAATGAAAAACTGTTTTTT	CAWTELDGLNEKLFF
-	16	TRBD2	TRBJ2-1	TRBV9	TGTGCCAGCAGCGGATGGGCTAGCGGGGGCTACAATGAGCAGTTCTTC	CASSGWASGGYNEQFF
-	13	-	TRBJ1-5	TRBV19	TGTGCCACCGGCGAGATGAGCAATCAGCCCCAGCATTTT	CATGEMSNQPQHF
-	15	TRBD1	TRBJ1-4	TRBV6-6	TGTGCCAGCACCTACCGGGACAGCCTGAGGCAAAAACTGTTTTTT	CASTYRDSLRQKLFF
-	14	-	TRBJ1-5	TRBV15	TGTGCCACCAGCAGAGATCTTAGCAATCAGCCCCAGCATTTT	CATSRDLSNQPQHF
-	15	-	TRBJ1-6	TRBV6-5	TGTGCCAGCAGTTACCGGGACGCCGGGGTTTCACCCCTCCACTTT	CASSYRDAGVSPLHF
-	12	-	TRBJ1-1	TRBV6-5	TGTGCCAGCAGTTACCTATCCGGTGAAGCTTTCTTT	CASSYLSGEAFF
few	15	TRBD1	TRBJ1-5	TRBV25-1	TGTGCCAGCAGAGGCGCCGGGACAGGGGATCAGCCCCAGCATTTT	CASRGAGTGDQPQHF
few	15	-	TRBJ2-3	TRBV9	TGTGCCAGCAGCGTAGGGGGTAGCGGTTCGGATACGCAGTATTTT	CASSVGGSGSDTQYF
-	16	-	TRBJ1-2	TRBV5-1	TGCGCCAGCAGCTTGGTGGCGACAACGCGCAACTATGGCTACACCTTC	CASSLVATTRNYGYTF
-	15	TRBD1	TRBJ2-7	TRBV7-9	TGTGCCAGCAGCCCGCCCTCAGGGGGTCAAAACGAGCAGTACTTC	CASSPPSGGQNEQYF
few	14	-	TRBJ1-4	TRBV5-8	TGTGCCAGCAGTGTAGCGGGAAATTATGAAAAACTGTTTTTT	CASSVAGNYEKLFF